This entry lists 5 T cell receptor beta chains sequenced from one sample in a study of blood T cell repertoires in COVID-19. Measured with immunoSEQ multiplex PCR; TCRdb has only the in-frame clones, and not every one. The sample contains roughly 100,000 clones, approximately 87% of which appear only once. The material sequenced was peripheral blood. These receptors all come from a human donor in a cohort sampled during active or convalescent COVID-19.

J is TRBJ2-5 and V is TRBV18; 12 nucleotides match TRBD2. The trim removed 6 bases at V and 5 bases at J, leaving 10 bases unmatched. The CDR3 is made up of 16 amino acids. Germline V CDR1 and CDR2: KGHSH, LQKENI. The CDR3 coding sequence is TGTGCCAGCTCCTCAAACCCTGGACTAGCGGGGGAGACCCAGTACTTC. Translating it yields CASSSNPGLAGETQYF.

The chain is built from TRBV15 and TRBJ2-3; unclear D gene. Germline CDR1 and CDR2: LNHNV and YYDKDF (reference sequence). Trimming took 3 bases from V and 0 from J, leaving 4 bases between them. The CDR3 length is 13 residues. CDR3: CATSSLSTDTQYF. CDR3 coding DNA: TGTGCCACCAGCAGCCTTAGCACAGATACGCAGTATTTT. Full variable domain (outside the CDR3, taken from reference TRBV15 and TRBJ2-3): DAMVIQNPRYQVTQFGKPVTLSCSQTLNHNVMYWYQQKSSQAPKLLFHYYDKDFNNEADTPDNFQSRRPNTSFCFLDIRSPGLGDTAMYLCATSSLSTDTQYFGPGTRLTVL.

J is TRBJ2-6 and V is TRBV7-9, with 8 bases aligning to TRBD1. With V trimmed by 5 bases and J by 0 bases, 9 bases remained unmatched. The CDR3 consists of 18 residues. Germline V gives CDR1 SEHNR, CDR2 FQNEAQ (reference sequence). The CDR3 here is CASSPQTGDNSGANVLTF. CDR3 DNA sequence: TGTGCCAGCAGCCCCCAGACAGGGGACAACTCTGGGGCCAACGTCCTGACTTTC.

The CDR3 DNA reads TGCAGCGTTGAAGGACAAGGAACCCTCTCCTACGAGCAGTACTTC. Protein sequence: CSVEGQGTLSYEQYF. This chain uses TRBV29-1 with TRBJ2-7; D is undetermined. The CDR3 is made up of 15 amino acids. CDR1 SQVTM and CDR2 ANQGSEA come from the germline V gene. V gave up 1 base and J gave up 0 bases, with 13 bases separating them.

The chain combines TRBV28 with TRBJ1-6; possible D gene TRBD1, 5 bases. This CDR3 has 14 amino acids. The V gene's germline CDR1 is MDHEN and CDR2 SYDVKM. The germline V and J ends were trimmed by 5 bases and 8 bases, with 13 bases remaining between them. In nucleotides, the CDR3 is TGTGCCAGCAGTGAATCCAGGGCGTATTCACCCCTCCACTTT. It specifies CASSESRAYSPLHF.